These 24 T cell receptor beta chains originate from one sample sequenced in a study of shared clonotypes between healthy human individuals. Assay used: immunoSEQ multiplex PCR; TCRdb lists only in-frame clones, some missing. The sample shows 75,000 to 100,000 clones, 40% to 55% of them seen only once. Input material: PBMCs. These receptors all stem from a woman between 40 and 55 years old in good health. Some clones in this sample may be carry-over from other donors' samples.

This clone has at least ten counts. One end of the junction is discordant with germline, which a read error may explain. The sample holds other DNA sequences that translate to the same CDR3. CDR3 bases: TGCAGCGTTGAGGAAATCGGGACTAGCGGATACGAGCAGTACTTT. It specifies CSVEEIGTSGYEQYF. This chain uses TRBV29-1 with TRBJ2-7; TRBD2 matches at 11 bases. Germline CDR1 reads SQVTM; CDR2 reads ANQGSEA. This CDR3 contains 15 residues.

Many counts were recorded for this clone. V and J are TRBV5-1 and TRBJ1-3; D might be TRBD1 (6 bases). Trimming removed 6 bases at V and 8 bases at J, with 18 bases between. The CDR3 is 14 residues long. Looked up from germline, CDR1 is SGHRS and CDR2 is YFSETQ. CDR3 in DNA: TGCGCCAGCATGAGGGGGATAGGATTGGACACCATATATTTT. This encodes CASMRGIGLDTIYF.

This clone was seen ten or more times. The V call is TRBV28, the J call TRBJ2-7, with TRBD1 matching 7 bases. Trimming at V came to 5 bases and at J to 9 bases, leaving 7 bases not matched to a gene. This CDR3 has 12 amino acids. CDR1 and CDR2 (germline): MDHEN, SYDVKM. The CDR3 DNA reads as TGTGCCAGCAGTCCTCCCCGGACAGGGCAGTACTTC. This sequence encodes CASSPPRTGQYF.

This clone was detected only a few times. V is TRBV7-8 and J is TRBJ1-1; 7 bases line up with TRBD1. The germline V gene encodes CDR1 SGHVS and CDR2 FQNEAQ. This CDR3 comprises 16 residues. The trim removed 3 bases at V and 2 bases at J, leaving 9 bases unmatched. The CDR3 protein is CASSFGTAAGNTEAFF. The CDR3 nucleotides read TGTGCCAGCAGCTTTGGGACAGCCGCCGGAAACACTGAAGCTTTCTTT.

This chain links TRBV4-3 with TRBJ2-1, with D tentatively TRBD1 (6 bases). Between the trimmed V and J ends, which lost 4 bases and 0 bases, there was a span of 16 bases. Germline V gene sequence: CDR1 LGHNA, CDR2 YSLEER. The CDR3 is made up of 17 amino acids. The CDR3 spells CASSPATGRGSYNEQFF. DNA of the CDR3: TGCGCCAGCAGCCCGGCTACAGGGCGAGGCTCCTACAATGAGCAGTTCTTC.

This clone was picked up many times. One end of the junction is discordant with germline, which a read error may explain. The chain joins TRBV19 to TRBJ1-5; TRBD1 might be the D (5 bases). Germline CDR1 LNHDA, CDR2 SQIVND (reference sequence). The CDR3 is made up of 11 amino acids. The CDR3 spells CASSIGRGLYF. The CDR3 DNA reads TGTGCCAGTAGTATCGGTAGGGGACTGTATTTT.

V is TRBV4-1 and J is TRBJ2-5; D unresolved. The CDR3 loop spans 14 amino acids. Germline V gene sequence: CDR1 MGHRA, CDR2 YSYEKL. Trimming left V 0 bases short and J 5 bases short, with 10 bases between. The CDR3 nucleotides read TGCGCCAGCAGCCAAGATCGGCCCGGGGAGACCCAGTACTTC. Encoded protein: CASSQDRPGETQYF.

Remarks on this clone: This likely reflects a read error, since a far larger clone is one base away. The chain combines TRBV30 with TRBJ2-4; maybe TRBD1 (6 bases). CDR1 GTSNPN and CDR2 SVGIG come from the germline V gene (reference sequence). The CDR3 consists of 12 residues. V was clipped by 2 bases and J by 13 bases, with 15 bases between them. Here the CDR3 DNA reads TGTGCCTGGAGTCAGGGGCCCAATGAGCAGTACTTC. The encoded protein is CAWSQGPNEQYF.

This clone was counted ten times or more. The rearrangement uses TRBV9 and TRBJ1-3; TRBD1 is a possible D gene (5 bases). This CDR3 is 15 amino acids long. Germline V CDR1 and CDR2: SGDLS, YYNGEE. The V gene lost 4 bases and the J gene lost 4 bases, with 15 bases spanning the gap. CDR3 in amino acids: CASSPRGEEGNTIYF. The CDR3 DNA reads as TGTGCCAGCAGCCCTCGGGGGGAGGAAGGAAACACCATATATTTT.

This clone has a handful of counts. The chain couples TRBV6-5 to TRBJ2-2; 8 positions agree with TRBD1. Per the germline V gene, CDR1 is MNHEY and CDR2 is SVGAGI. The junction had 6 bases not matched to a gene; V was cut back by 6 bases and J by 3 bases. This CDR3 is built from 15 residues. The CDR3 reads CASSPGQGDTGELFF. CDR3 coding DNA: TGTGCCAGCAGCCCCGGACAGGGCGACACCGGGGAGCTGTTTTTT.

This clone was picked up many times. V gene TRBV5-1 combines with J gene TRBJ2-3; D is uncertain. The CDR3 sequence is 14 residues long. Germline CDR1 reads SGHRS; CDR2 reads YFSETQ. The V and J ends lost 2 bases and 2 bases respectively, with 9 bases between them. The CDR3 sequence: CASSFRQATDTQYF. For the CDR3, the DNA is TGCGCCAGCAGCTTCAGGCAGGCCACAGATACGCAGTATTTT.

This clone was picked up many times. The gene calls are TRBV7-9 and TRBJ2-7, with TRBD2 matching over 7 bases. V dropped 8 bases and J dropped 5; count of bases not matched to a gene: 15. Germline V CDR1 and CDR2: SEHNR, FQNEAQ (reference sequence). This CDR3 is 15 amino acids long. The CDR3 DNA sequence: TGTGCCAGCGGCAGCGGGGAGGTCCCTCGTAACGAGCAGTACTTC. This sequence encodes CASGSGEVPRNEQYF.

This clone showed up many times. The chain is built from TRBV5-1 and TRBJ1-2, with 10 bases identical to TRBD1. CDR3 length: 18 amino acids. Trimming at V came to 0 bases and at J to 2 bases, leaving 10 bases not matched to a gene. Germline V lookup: CDR1 SGHRS, CDR2 YFSETQ. The CDR3 here is CASSLDGTGAIRNYGYTF. The CDR3 DNA follows: TGCGCCAGCAGCTTGGATGGGACAGGGGCTATACGAAACTATGGCTACACCTTC.

This clone was recorded a few times. The chain couples TRBV5-1 to TRBJ2-7; weak D call: TRBD2 (6 bases). The CDR3 loop spans 15 amino acids. Trimming took off 0 bases at V and 3 bases at J, with 13 bases between the two ends. CDR1 SGHRS and CDR2 YFSETQ come from the germline V gene. The CDR3 loop reads CASSLVAGRLYEQYF. In DNA, the CDR3 is TGCGCCAGCAGCTTGGTGGCGGGACGGCTCTACGAGCAGTACTTC.

The chain has TRBV11-2 and TRBJ2-7; the match to TRBD2 covers 8 bases. CDR1 SGHAT and CDR2 FQNNGV come from the germline V gene. CDR3 size: 16 residues. V lost 4 bases to trimming and J lost 4 bases; unmatched junction nucleotides: 12. In DNA form, the CDR3 reads TGTGCCAGCAGCTCACCTCGAGGGAGCGGGAGTTACGAGCAGTACTTC. It yields the protein CASSSPRGSGSYEQYF.

This clone was observed a single time. The chain combines TRBV30 with TRBJ2-5; D unclear. The closer fit of TRBJ2-7 to the DNA end suggests the J call may be wrong. CDR3 length: 11 residues. Germline lookup yields CDR1 GTSNPN and CDR2 SVGIG (reference sequence). This CDR3 reads CAWGLSYEQYF. CDR3 DNA sequence: TGTGCCTGGGGGCTGAGTTACGAGCAGTACTTC.

In the case of this clone: This may come from a read error, since a much larger clone is one base off. The CDR3 ends on some other residue instead of the conserved phenylalanine or tryptophan, so this is likely a read error. This chain uses TRBV30 with TRBJ1-5; maybe TRBD1 (6 bases). The CDR3 spans 14 residues. The germline V gene has CDR1 GTSNPN and CDR2 SVGIG (reference sequence). V lost 2 bases to trimming and J lost 9 bases, with 17 bases between them. Here the CDR3 DNA reads TGTGCCTGGAGTTTCCGCAGGGGTAATGGGCCCCAGCATCTT. Protein: CAWSFRRGNGPQHL.

At least ten counts were recorded for this clone. The V call is TRBV27, the J call TRBJ2-5, with 7 bases matching TRBD2. Per the germline V gene, CDR1 is MNHEY and CDR2 is SMNVEV (reference sequence). The CDR3 consists of 15 residues. V was pared by 3 bases and J by 5 bases, with 9 bases of the junction left unmatched. CDR3 sequence reads: CASSFGGREGETQYF. The CDR3, as DNA: TGTGCCAGCAGTTTCGGCGGCAGGGAGGGCGAGACCCAGTACTTC.

This clone was observed many times. The chain has TRBV2 and TRBJ2-2; D is ambiguous. There are 16 residues in the CDR3. The V end was cut by 6 bases, the J end by 0 bases, with 14 bases between. Germline CDR1 and CDR2: SNHLY and FYNNEI. The DNA of the CDR3 is TGTGCCAGCAGCTTTTCTAGTACCCCGAACACCGGGGAGCTGTTTTTT. Amino acid sequence: CASSFSSTPNTGELFF.

This clone was counted at least ten times. The rearrangement uses TRBV9 and TRBJ1-2, with a weak D call TRBD1 (6 bases). Germline CDR1 is SGDLS and CDR2 is YYNGEE. Trimming pared 0 bases from V and 4 bases from J, leaving 10 bases between. This CDR3 has 14 amino acids. The CDR3: CASSVGGPGYGYTF. DNA of the CDR3: TGTGCCAGCAGCGTAGGGGGGCCTGGCTATGGCTACACCTTC. The whole variable domain, filled in from reference TRBV9 and TRBJ1-2, reads DSGVTQTPKHLITATGQRVTLRCSPRSGDLSVYWYQQSLDQGLQFLIQYYNGEERAKGNILERFSAQQFPDLHSELNLSSLELGDSALYFCASSVGGPGYGYTFGSGTRLTVV.

The rearrangement joins TRBV5-1 to TRBJ2-6; D may match TRBD1 or TRBD2 (5 bases each). The germline gives CDR1 SGHRS, CDR2 YFSETQ. This CDR3 comprises 17 residues. Trimming pared 5 bases from V and 0 bases from J, leaving 15 bases between. CDR3: CASSFRGGSSGANVLTF. The CDR3 DNA sequence: TGCGCCAGCAGTTTCCGGGGCGGTAGCTCTGGGGCCAACGTCCTGACTTTC.

The chain has TRBV15 and TRBJ1-5, with D unclear. V was shortened by 0 bases and J by 7 bases, with 4 bases between the two germline ends. The length of the CDR3 is 12 residues. Germline V gives CDR1 LNHNV, CDR2 YYDKDF (reference sequence). The CDR3 bases are TGTGCCACCAGCAGAGACGACCAGCCCCAGCATTTT. Translation gives CATSRDDQPQHF.

At least ten counts were recorded for this clone. The chain combines TRBV9 with TRBJ2-3, with 11 positions matching TRBD2. Germline loops: CDR1 SGDLS, CDR2 YYNGEE. With 0 bases clipped from V and 0 bases from J, the junction kept 0 bases outside the gene matches. The CDR3 extends over 16 amino acids. The CDR3 DNA reads TGTGCCAGCAGCGTAGGGACTAGCGGGAGCACAGATACGCAGTATTTT. Protein sequence: CASSVGTSGSTDTQYF.

This clone was found many times. This sample includes further DNA sequences coding for the same CDR3. The chain couples TRBV30 to TRBJ1-5; no reliable D call. Germline V gives CDR1 GTSNPN, CDR2 SVGIG (reference sequence). V dropped 3 bases and J dropped 2 bases, with 5 bases sitting between them. This CDR3 region has 12 residues. CDR3 sequence (DNA): TGTGCCTGGAGCCGAGGCAATCAGCCCCAGCATTTT. Translation gives CAWSRGNQPQHF.